This note documents a single T cell receptor beta chain sequence. Antigen: not known. Following extraction, RNA underwent reverse transcription to cDNA, which served as the sequencing template. Profiled with immunoSEQ multiplex PCR; TCRdb holds only in-frame clones, not every one. The table records 150,000 to 200,000 clones, roughly 60% of them present only once. This specimen comes from a study of CD8+ T cells in alopecia areata. Study-wide context: Patients given treatment had severity scored by the percentage of scalp area affected. Whole-study results and caveats: Compared with mice, patients displayed less clear TCR sharing, possibly for HLA-related reasons. Especially in alopecia totalis/universalis, lesional scalp showed greater clonality than normal scalp did.

Treatment given: oral pan-JAK inhibitor, 5-10 mg twice daily. The receptor's source is a human donor with alopecia areata. The input for sequencing was CD4+ T cells sorted from blood, taken at approximately week 60, from a patient treated with tofacitinib.

CDR3 nucleotide sequence: TGCGCCAGCAGCCAAGTAATGGAACAGGGGGGTCAGCCCCAGCATTTT. It codes for CASSQVMEQGGQPQHF. The rearrangement links TRBV4-1 to TRBJ1-5; TRBD1 agrees at 8 bases. The J segment lost 6 bases and the V segment lost 1 base, leaving 8 bases of the junction unmatched. The CDR3 consists of 16 residues. CDR1 is MGHRA and CDR2 is YSYEKL in the germline V gene.